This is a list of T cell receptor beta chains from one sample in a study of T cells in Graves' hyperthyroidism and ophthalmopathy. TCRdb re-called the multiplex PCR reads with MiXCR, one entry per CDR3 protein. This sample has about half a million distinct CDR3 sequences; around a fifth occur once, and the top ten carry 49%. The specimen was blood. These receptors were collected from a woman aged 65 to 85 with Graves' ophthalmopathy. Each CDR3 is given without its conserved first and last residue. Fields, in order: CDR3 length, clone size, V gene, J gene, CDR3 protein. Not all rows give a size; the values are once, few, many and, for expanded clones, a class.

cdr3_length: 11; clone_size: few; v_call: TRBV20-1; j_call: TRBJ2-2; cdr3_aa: SALGTSTGELF
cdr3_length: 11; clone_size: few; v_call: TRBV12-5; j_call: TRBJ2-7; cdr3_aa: ASGLAGGYEQY
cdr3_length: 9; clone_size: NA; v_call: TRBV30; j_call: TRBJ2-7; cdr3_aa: DWGTPYEQY
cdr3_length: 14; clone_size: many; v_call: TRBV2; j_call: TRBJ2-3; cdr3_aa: ASSDGQGIYTDTQY
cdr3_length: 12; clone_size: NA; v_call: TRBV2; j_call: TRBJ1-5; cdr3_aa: ARTTLKSNQPRH
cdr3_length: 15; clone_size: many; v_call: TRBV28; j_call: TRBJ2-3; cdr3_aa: ASSTRLAGGLGYTQY
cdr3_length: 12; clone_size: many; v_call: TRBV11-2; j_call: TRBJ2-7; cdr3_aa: ASSLTLASYEQY
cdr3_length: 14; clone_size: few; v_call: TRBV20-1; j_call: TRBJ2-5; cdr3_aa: SARDVRAGAFETQY
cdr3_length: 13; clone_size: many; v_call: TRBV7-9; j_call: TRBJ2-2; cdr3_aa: ASTKGSSNTGELF
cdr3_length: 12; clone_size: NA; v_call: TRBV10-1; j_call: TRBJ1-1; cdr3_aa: ASSRTGMDTEAF
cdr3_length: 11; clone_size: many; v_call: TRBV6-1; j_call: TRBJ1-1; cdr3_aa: AASRQLNTEAF
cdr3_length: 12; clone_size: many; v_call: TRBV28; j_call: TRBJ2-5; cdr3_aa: ASSTTGVQETQY
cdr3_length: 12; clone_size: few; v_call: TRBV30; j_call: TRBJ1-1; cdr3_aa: AWSVGGHNTEAF
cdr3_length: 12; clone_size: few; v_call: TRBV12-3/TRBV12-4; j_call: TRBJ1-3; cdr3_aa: ASSLDIAGNTIY
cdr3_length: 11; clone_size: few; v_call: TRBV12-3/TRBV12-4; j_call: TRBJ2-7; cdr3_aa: ASSLEVTTEQY
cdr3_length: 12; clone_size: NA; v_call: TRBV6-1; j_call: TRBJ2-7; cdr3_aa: ASRVPGQGYEQY
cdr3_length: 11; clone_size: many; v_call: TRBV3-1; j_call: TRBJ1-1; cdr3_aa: ASSHWQGPEAF
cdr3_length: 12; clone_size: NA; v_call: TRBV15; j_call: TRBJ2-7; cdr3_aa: VTSRGLREYEQY
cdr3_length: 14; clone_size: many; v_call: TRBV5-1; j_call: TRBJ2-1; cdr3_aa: ASSLQSGSTYNEQF
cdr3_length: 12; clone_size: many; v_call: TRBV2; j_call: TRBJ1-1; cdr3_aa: ASSVDFRGTEAF
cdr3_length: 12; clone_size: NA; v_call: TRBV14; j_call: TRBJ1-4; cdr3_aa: ASSQVGGYEKLF
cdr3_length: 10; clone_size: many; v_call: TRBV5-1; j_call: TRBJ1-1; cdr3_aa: ASSRGQGEAF
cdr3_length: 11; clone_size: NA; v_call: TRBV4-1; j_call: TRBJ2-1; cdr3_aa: ASSQDQGREQF
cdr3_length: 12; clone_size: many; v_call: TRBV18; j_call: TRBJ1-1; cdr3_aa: ASSALQGNTEAF
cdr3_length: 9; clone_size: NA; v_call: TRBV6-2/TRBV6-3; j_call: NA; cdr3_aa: ATGTGGDQF
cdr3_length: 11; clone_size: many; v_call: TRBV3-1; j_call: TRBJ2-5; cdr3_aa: ASSPPSRETQY
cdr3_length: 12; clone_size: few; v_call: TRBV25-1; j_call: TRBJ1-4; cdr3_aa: ASRDNTAGEKLF
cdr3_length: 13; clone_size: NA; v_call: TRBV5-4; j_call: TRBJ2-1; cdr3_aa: ASSLTGMGYNEQF
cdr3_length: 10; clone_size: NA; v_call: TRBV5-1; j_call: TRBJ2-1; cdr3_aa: ASSIGQGEQF
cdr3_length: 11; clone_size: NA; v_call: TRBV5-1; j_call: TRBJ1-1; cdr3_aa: ASSLYSRAAAF
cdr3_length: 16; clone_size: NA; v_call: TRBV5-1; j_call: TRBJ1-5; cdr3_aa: ASSLGSPGQNSNQPQH
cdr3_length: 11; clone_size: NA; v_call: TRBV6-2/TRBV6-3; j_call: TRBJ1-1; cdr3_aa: ASHDRTGTEAF
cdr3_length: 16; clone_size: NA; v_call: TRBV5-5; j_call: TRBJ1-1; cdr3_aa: ASSTSSGHISWSTEAF
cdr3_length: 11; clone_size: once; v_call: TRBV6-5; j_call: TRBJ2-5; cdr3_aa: ASSYSEMETQY
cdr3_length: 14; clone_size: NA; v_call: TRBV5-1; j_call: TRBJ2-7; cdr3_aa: ASSLFPGQGAGEQY
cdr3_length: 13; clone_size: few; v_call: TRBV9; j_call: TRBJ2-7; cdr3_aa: ASSERAGHSYEQY
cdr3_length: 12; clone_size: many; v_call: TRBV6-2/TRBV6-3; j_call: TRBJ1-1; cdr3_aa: ASKVGSLNTEAF
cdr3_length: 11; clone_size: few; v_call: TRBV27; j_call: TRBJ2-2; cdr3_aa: ASSPQGGGELF
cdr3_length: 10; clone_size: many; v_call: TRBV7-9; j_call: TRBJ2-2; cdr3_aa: ASSFYTGELF
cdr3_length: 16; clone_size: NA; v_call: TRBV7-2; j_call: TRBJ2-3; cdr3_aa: ASSLSSENRWRTDTQY
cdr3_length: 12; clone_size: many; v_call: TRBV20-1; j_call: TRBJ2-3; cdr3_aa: SASLQTSWDTQY
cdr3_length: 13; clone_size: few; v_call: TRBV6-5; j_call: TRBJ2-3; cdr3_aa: ASSYSTFSADTQY